The 21 T cell receptor beta chains presented below share a single source sample, sequenced in a study of shared clonotypes between healthy human individuals. CD45RO negativity and positive selection for CCR7 defined naive CD8 cells, a population that excluded terminally differentiated effector memory CD45RA+ cells. Measured with immunoSEQ multiplex PCR; TCRdb has only the in-frame clones, and not every one. The sample contains under 2,000,000 clones, about 95% of which appear only once. Material for sequencing was naive CD8+ T cells sorted from blood. These receptors were collected from a man aged 18 to 29 in good health.

This clone was seen once. The chain links TRBV5-5 to TRBJ2-7, with D perhaps TRBD2 (6 bases). Germline assignment: CDR1 SGHKS and CDR2 YYEKEE (reference sequence). Trimming took off 6 bases at V and 7 bases at J, with 20 bases between the two ends. The CDR3 has 14 amino acids. The CDR3 reads CASTFGGPGGEQYF. CDR3 in DNA: TGTGCCAGCACCTTTGGAGGGCCGGGTGGGGAGCAGTACTTC.

This clone was detected once. The rearrangement uses TRBV9 and TRBJ2-7, with 9 bases aligning to TRBD2. Per the germline V gene, CDR1 is SGDLS and CDR2 is YYNGEE. The CDR3 is made up of 17 amino acids. After removal of 4 bases from V and 2 bases from J, the junction contained 13 bases not matched to a gene. CDR3 protein: CASSPRPPGLAPYEQYF. DNA for the CDR3: TGTGCCAGCAGCCCCCGCCCGCCGGGACTAGCTCCCTACGAGCAGTACTTC.

The J gene is TRBJ1-4, the V gene TRBV6-6, with D possibly being TRBD1 (5 bases). Trimming removed 0 bases at V and 7 bases at J, with 12 bases between. CDR3 length: 15 amino acids. Germline CDR1 is MNHNY and CDR2 is SVGAGI (reference sequence). In DNA, the CDR3 is TGTGCCAGCAGTTACTCCTTGGGGACGGTTGAAAAACTGTTTTTT. Amino acids: CASSYSLGTVEKLFF.

The rearrangement uses TRBV18 and TRBJ2-7; 8 bases are a match to TRBD1. Germline CDR1 reads KGHSH; CDR2 reads LQKENI. CDR3 length equals 15 residues. V trimming: 3 bases; J trimming: 4 bases; junction bases outside the gene matches: 8. CDR3 DNA sequence: TGTGCCAGCTCACCCCAGGACAGGGTCCTGTACGAGCAGTACTTC. This encodes CASSPQDRVLYEQYF.

This clone was observed a single time. The chain recombines TRBV11-2 with TRBJ2-7; the D is unclear. V lost 1 base to trimming and J lost 2 bases, with 12 bases between them. This CDR3 is 15 amino acids long. Per the germline V gene, CDR1 is SGHAT and CDR2 is FQNNGV. CDR3 sequence (DNA): TGTGCCAGCAGCTTAGCGGTGACGATCCCCTACGAGCAGTACTTC. It specifies CASSLAVTIPYEQYF.

This clone was observed a single time. The chain has TRBV4-1 and TRBJ2-5; 9 nucleotides agree with TRBD1. This CDR3 has 15 amino acids. Germline CDR1 is MGHRA and CDR2 is YSYEKL. V trimming: 3 bases; J trimming: 2 bases; junction bases outside the gene matches: 4. The CDR3: CASSHETGGQETQYF. The CDR3 coding sequence is TGCGCCAGCAGCCATGAGACAGGGGGACAAGAGACCCAGTACTTC.

CDR3 in amino acids: CASSYGQGSWTEAFF. In DNA, the CDR3 is TGTGCCAGCAGTTACGGACAGGGGAGTTGGACTGAAGCTTTCTTT. This chain links TRBV6-5 with TRBJ1-1, with TRBD1 matching over 9 bases. This CDR3 spans 15 amino acids. The ends lost 2 bases at V and 5 bases at J; junction bases unmatched: 6. In germline, CDR1 is MNHEY, CDR2 SVGAGI.

Written as DNA, the CDR3 is TGTGCCAGTGGGACAGGGAGCTCTGGGGCCAACGTCCTGACTTTC. Residues: CASGTGSSGANVLTF. The chain joins TRBV19 to TRBJ2-6, with TRBD1 matching 9 bases. From germline, CDR1 is LNHDA and CDR2 SQIVND (reference sequence). There are 15 residues in the CDR3. J gave up 0 bases and V 8 bases, and 2 bases lay outside the gene matches.

The J gene is TRBJ2-7, the V gene TRBV5-4; D is possibly TRBD2 (6 bases). This CDR3 region has 14 residues. The germline V gene encodes CDR1 SGHNT and CDR2 YYREEE (reference sequence). Trimming took off 2 bases at V and 5 bases at J, with 14 bases between the two ends. CDR3: CASSFKGGGDEQYF. The CDR3 region has the DNA TGTGCCAGCAGCTTCAAGGGAGGCGGCGACGAGCAGTACTTC.

As concerns this clone: The same CDR3 is also encoded by other DNA sequences in this sample. The chain couples TRBV4-1 to TRBJ2-5; D uncertain. The CDR3 contains 13 residues. V lost 5 bases and J 3 bases, leaving 10 bases between the germline ends. CDR1 is MGHRA and CDR2 is YSYEKL in the germline V gene. In DNA, the CDR3 is TGCGCCAGCAGCTTAGACCCAGAAGAGACCCAGTACTTC. Translation: CASSLDPEETQYF.

V is TRBV7-6 and J is TRBJ2-7; D unresolved. The CDR3 totals 12 residues. V was shortened by 5 bases and J by 2 bases, with 7 bases between the two germline ends. Germline CDR1 reads SGHVS; CDR2 reads FNYEAQ. Here the CDR3 DNA reads TGTGCCAGCAGCCCCTCGACCTACGAGCAGTACTTC. Its protein is CASSPSTYEQYF.

This rearrangement joins TRBV6-6 to TRBJ2-3, with 12 bases fitting TRBD2. The J segment lost 6 bases and the V segment lost 4 bases, leaving 5 bases of the junction unmatched. CDR1 and CDR2 (germline): MNHNY, SVGAGI (reference sequence). The CDR3 is 15 residues long. CDR3 nucleotide sequence: TGTGCCAGCAGTTTACTAGCGGGGGGAGGGGATACGCAGTATTTT. Translated: CASSLLAGGGDTQYF.

The chain uses TRBV13 and TRBJ2-7; 9 bases fit TRBD1. CDR3 size: 13 residues. Germline V gene sequence: CDR1 PRHDT, CDR2 FYEKMQ (reference sequence). Trimming removed 5 bases from V and 7 bases from J; junction bases left unmatched: 6. CDR3 region: CASSTTGGAEQYF. CDR3 in DNA: TGTGCCAGCAGCACCACAGGGGGCGCGGAGCAGTACTTC.

The chain employs TRBV11-2 and TRBJ1-3; D uncertain. This CDR3 contains 14 residues. The germline V and J ends were trimmed by 8 bases and 3 bases, with 14 bases remaining between them. The germline CDR1 and CDR2 sequences are SGHAT and FQNNGV. The CDR3 loop is CASSFPGVGNTIYF. The CDR3 DNA sequence: TGTGCCAGCTCCTTCCCTGGGGTTGGAAACACCATATATTTT.

The chain combines TRBV19 with TRBJ1-5, with a possible D match to TRBD1 (5 bases). The V end lost 0 bases, the J end lost 7 bases, and 13 bases lay between the germline ends. Germline CDR1 is LNHDA and CDR2 is SQIVND (reference sequence). The CDR3 is made up of 15 amino acids. The CDR3 nucleotides read TGTGCCAGTAGTATAGATCGTGGGGCGGGACAGCCCCAGCATTTT. Translation gives CASSIDRGAGQPQHF.

The chain links TRBV6-1 to TRBJ2-7; either TRBD1 or TRBD2 may supply D (5 bases each). Deletions cut 4 bases from V and 3 bases from J, with 13 bases between. Looked up from germline, CDR1 is MNHNS and CDR2 is SASEGT. This CDR3 is 14 amino acids long. The CDR3 loop reads CASSVGRPNYEQYF. CDR3 DNA: TGTGCCAGCAGTGTGGGACGCCCGAACTACGAGCAGTACTTC.

This clone was recorded a few times. The chain links TRBV15 to TRBJ1-6; the match to TRBD1 covers 8 bases. Germline V gene data show CDR1 as LNHNV and CDR2 as YYDKDF (reference sequence). Unmatched junction bases numbered 2, after V lost 4 bases and J lost 6 bases. This CDR3 region has 14 residues. CDR3 protein: CATSMGQANSPLHF. The DNA for the CDR3 is TGTGCCACCAGCATGGGACAGGCTAATTCACCCCTCCACTTT.

The chain employs TRBV10-3 and TRBJ2-7; tentatively, D is TRBD1 (5 bases). The V end was cut by 2 bases, the J end by 5 bases, with 19 bases between. This CDR3 is 16 amino acids long. In germline, CDR1 is ENHRY, CDR2 SYGVKD. CDR3 region: CAISEPASVGPHEQYF. CDR3 DNA: TGTGCCATCAGTGAGCCCGCCTCTGTGGGGCCCCACGAGCAGTACTTC.

The chain joins TRBV7-9 to TRBJ2-3; 14 nucleotides align to TRBD2. The CDR3 runs 17 residues. Germline values: CDR1 SEHNR, CDR2 FQNEAQ (reference sequence). The ends lost 5 bases at V and 6 bases at J; junction bases unmatched: 10. The CDR3 DNA reads TGTGCCAGCAGCCCCCGACTAGCGGGAGGGGACTTCGATACGCAGTATTTT. This translates into CASSPRLAGGDFDTQYF. The full variable domain, in which reference TRBV7-9 and TRBJ2-3 provide the parts outside the CDR3, is DTGVSQNPRHKITKRGQNVTFRCDPISEHNRLYWYRQTLGQGPEFLTYFQNEAQLEKSRLLSDRFSAERPKGSFSTLEIQRTEQGDSAMYLCASSPRLAGGDFDTQYFGPGTRLTVL.

V gene TRBV4-1 combines with J gene TRBJ2-7; maybe TRBD2 (5 bases). CDR3 length: 13 amino acids. V lost 1 base, J lost 2 bases, and 6 bases lay in between. Germline CDR1 and CDR2: MGHRA and YSYEKL. As DNA, the CDR3 is TGCGCCAGCAGCCAAGTGAGGGCCTACGAGCAGTACTTC. Translated: CASSQVRAYEQYF.

This clone was detected only once. The V gene is TRBV7-9, the J gene TRBJ2-5, with D unclear. The V gene's germline CDR1 is SEHNR and CDR2 FQNEAQ (reference sequence). This CDR3 contains 14 residues. V was shortened by 5 bases and J by 2 bases, with 12 bases between the two germline ends. CDR3 bases: TGTGCCAGCAGCCCCCCCCGGTTACAAGAGACCCAGTACTTC. Its protein is CASSPPRLQETQYF.